These T cell receptor beta chains were read from a single sample in a study of blood T cell repertoires in COVID-19. Using immunoSEQ multiplex PCR, the repertoire was profiled, and TCRdb retains in-frame clones only, with some absent. Among a few hundred thousand clones listed, around nine tenths were seen once. The specimen sequenced was PBMCs or T cells enriched from blood (not recorded which). All receptors come from a woman aged 55-70 years in a cohort exposed to, infected with or recovered from COVID-19 (not recorded which). The CDR3 runs from the conserved cysteine through the conserved F or W. A D gene is named only where the DNA matches it firmly. Not all rows give a size; the values are once, few, many and, for expanded clones, a class.

>TRBV5-8|NA|TRBJ1-1|NA
CASSLQSANAEAFF
TGTGCCAGCAGCTTGCAGTCTGCAAACGCTGAAGCTTTCTTT
>TRBV2|NA|TRBJ1-5|TRBD1
CASRETGAGNQPQHF
TGTGCCAGCAGGGAGACAGGGGCCGGCAATCAGCCCCAGCATTTT
>TRBV3-1/TRBV3-2|NA|TRBJ2-7|NA
CASSQLGGYEQYF
TGTGCCAGCAGCCAATTGGGGGGCTACGAGCAGTACTTC
>TRBV18|NA|TRBJ2-3|TRBD1
CASSPGTGVTDTQYF
TGTGCCAGCTCACCCGGGACAGGGGTCACAGATACGCAGTATTTT
>TRBV28|once|TRBJ2-7|NA
CASSLLRRGGPTYEQYF
TGTGCCAGCAGTTTGCTTCGGAGGGGGGGACCAACCTACGAGCAGTACTTC
>TRBV5-1|NA|TRBJ2-1|TRBD2
CASSLLPAGGGGLYNEQFF
TGCGCCAGCAGCTTGTTGCCAGCGGGAGGCGGGGGGCTTTACAATGAGCAGTTCTTC
>TRBV24-1|few|TRBJ2-2|TRBD2
CATRASGGNTGELFF
TGTGCCACCAGGGCTAGCGGGGGGAACACCGGGGAGCTGTTTTTT
>TRBV10-2|NA|TRBJ2-1|TRBD2
CASSERLAGPYNEQFF
TGCGCCAGCAGTGAGAGACTAGCGGGACCCTACAATGAGCAGTTCTTC
>TRBV29-1|NA|TRBJ2-4|TRBD2
CSVEPGGLAGTKNIQYF
TGCAGCGTTGAACCGGGAGGCCTAGCGGGAACCAAAAACATTCAGTACTTC
>TRBV7-2|NA|TRBJ1-6|TRBD1
CASSRGTGQSPLHF
TGTGCCAGCAGCCGCGGGACAGGGCAATCACCCCTCCACTTT
>TRBV10-2|NA|TRBJ2-7|NA
CASGQGGYEQYF
TGCGCCAGCGGTCAGGGGGGATACGAGCAGTACTTC
>TRBV7-3|once|TRBJ1-6|NA
CASTTGDRNSPLHF
TGTGCCAGCACCACGGGGGACCGAAATTCACCCCTCCACTTT
>TRBV7-3|NA|TRBJ1-2|TRBD1
CASSPPGTGIYGYTF
TGTGCCAGCAGCCCGCCCGGGACAGGGATCTATGGCTACACCTTC
>TRBV9|NA|TRBJ2-1|TRBD2
CASSVDNPGLAGSNEQFF
TGTGCCAGCAGCGTAGACAACCCCGGACTAGCGGGTAGCAATGAGCAGTTCTTC
>TRBV7-6|NA|TRBJ2-5|TRBD1
CASSPGTARTQYF
TGTGCCAGCAGCCCCGGGACAGCCCGGACCCAGTACTTC
>TRBV19|NA|TRBJ2-7|NA
CASSRGGTYDSYEQYF
TGTGCCAGTAGTAGGGGCGGGACTTACGACTCCTACGAGCAGTACTTC
>TRBV28|NA|TRBJ1-6|NA
CASSPGTPYNSPLHF
TGTGCCAGCAGTCCCGGGACACCCTATAATTCACCCCTCCACTTT
>TRBV7-9|NA|TRBJ2-1|TRBD2
CASSLAGGHNEQFF
TGTGCCAGCAGCTTAGCGGGAGGGCACAATGAGCAGTTCTTC
>TRBV27|NA|TRBJ2-7|TRBD1
CASRSGQVSYEQYF
TGTGCCAGCAGATCCGGACAGGTCTCCTACGAGCAGTACTTC
>TRBV2|NA|TRBJ1-2|TRBD1
CASSEDRVFNYGYTF
TGTGCCAGCAGCGAGGACAGGGTTTTTAACTATGGCTACACCTTC
>TRBV28|NA|TRBJ2-1|NA
CASSSRAKGSYNEQFF
TGTGCCAGCAGCTCGCGGGCCAAGGGCTCCTACAATGAGCAGTTCTTC
>TRBV18|NA|TRBJ2-4|TRBD2
CASHEGTGGRNIQYF
TGTGCCAGCCACGAAGGGACGGGGGGTAGGAACATTCAGTACTTC
>TRBV7-9|NA|TRBJ2-5|TRBD2
CASSSTSGVRETQYF
TGTGCCAGCAGCTCGACTAGCGGGGTTCGGGAGACCCAGTACTTC
>TRBV7-9|NA|TRBJ2-2|TRBD1
CASSLPLGTGDTGELFF
TGTGCCAGCAGCTTACCTTTAGGGACAGGGGACACCGGGGAGCTGTTTTTT
>TRBV15|NA|TRBJ1-2|TRBD1
CATSLTGQGWGYTF
TGTGCCACCAGCCTAACTGGACAGGGTTGGGGCTACACCTTC
>TRBV29-1|NA|TRBJ2-5|TRBD1
CSAGTEETQYF
TGCAGCGCTGGGACAGAAGAGACCCAGTACTTC
>TRBV3-1/TRBV3-2|NA|TRBJ2-1|TRBD1
CASSFNAGDRQFF
TGTGCCAGCAGCTTTAATGCCGGGGACAGGCAGTTCTTC
>TRBV30|NA|TRBJ2-2|NA
CAWSRDGELFF
TGTGCCTGGTCCAGGGACGGGGAGCTGTTTTTT
>TRBV19|NA|TRBJ2-1|TRBD2
CASSIFGTSGYNEQFF
TGTGCCAGTAGTATTTTTGGGACTAGCGGATACAATGAGCAGTTCTTC
>TRBV30|NA|TRBJ2-3|NA
CAWSESGRGDTQYF
TGTGCCTGGAGCGAAAGCGGCCGGGGAGATACGCAGTATTTT
>TRBV2|NA|TRBJ2-3|TRBD1
CASSYSGTGSADTQYF
TGTGCCAGCAGTTACTCCGGGACAGGGAGCGCAGATACGCAGTATTTT
>TRBV18|NA|TRBJ2-3|TRBD2
CASSPGAPGTSGTLDTQYF
TGTGCCAGCTCACCAGGCGCCCCCGGGACTAGCGGGACTTTAGATACGCAGTATTTT
>TRBV5-1|NA|TRBJ2-2|TRBD1
CASTLTLTGDTGELFF
TGCGCCAGCACCCTTACATTGACAGGGGACACCGGGGAGCTGTTTTTT
>TRBV3-1/TRBV3-2|NA|TRBJ1-3|NA
CASSGGPSTGNTIYF
TGTGCCAGCAGTGGAGGCCCCAGTACTGGAAACACCATATATTTT
>TRBV30|NA|TRBJ2-7|TRBD1
CAWRGGQGEYEQYF
TGTGCCTGGAGAGGGGGACAGGGGGAATACGAGCAGTACTTC
>TRBV6-5|NA|TRBJ1-1|NA
CASSYRRAVEAFF
TGTGCCAGCAGTTACAGGCGGGCGGTTGAAGCTTTCTTT
>TRBV2|few|TRBJ2-7|NA
CASRRETGGTHEQYF
TGTGCCAGCAGGAGGGAGACTGGGGGGACCCACGAGCAGTACTTC
>TRBV6-2/TRBV6-3|NA|TRBJ1-5|NA
CASSYQGPNQPQHF
TGTGCCAGCAGTTACCAGGGCCCCAATCAGCCCCAGCATTTT
>TRBV10-1|NA|TRBJ2-3|TRBD2
CASSSGTSGRDTQYF
TGCGCCAGCAGCTCCGGGACTAGCGGGAGGGATACGCAGTATTTT
>TRBV24-1|once|TRBJ2-3|TRBD2
CATSEAGADTQYF
TGTGCCACCAGTGAAGCGGGAGCAGATACGCAGTATTTT
>TRBV19|NA|TRBJ2-5|NA
CASSIGLGRETQYF
TGTGCCAGTAGTATAGGTCTAGGCCGGGAGACCCAGTACTTC
>TRBV25-1|NA|TRBJ2-1|NA
CASSESRGAGNEQFF
TGTGCCAGCAGTGAATCTCGGGGGGCGGGCAATGAGCAGTTCTTC
>TRBV27|few|TRBJ1-2|NA
CASSLSLTASGYGYTF
TGTGCCAGCAGTTTATCGCTGACAGCGTCTGGCTATGGCTACACCTTC
>TRBV4-1|NA|TRBJ2-3|NA
CASSDYKFDVPAQIRQYF
TGCGCCAGCAGCGACTACAAATTTGACGTTCCCGCACAGATACGGCAGTATTTT
>TRBV11-2|few|TRBJ1-5|NA
CASSDGNVRNQPQHF
TGTGCCAGCAGCGACGGGAATGTGCGCAATCAGCCCCAGCATTTT
>TRBV27|once|TRBJ2-1|TRBD2
CASSPGGRRGEQFF
TGTGCCAGCAGCCCAGGCGGGAGGAGGGGGGAGCAGTTCTTC
>TRBV7-2|NA|TRBJ2-3|NA
CASSSRRRSSTDTQYF
TGTGCCAGCAGCTCGCGGAGGCGATCTAGCACAGATACGCAGTATTTT
>TRBV7-2|NA|TRBJ2-7|NA
CASSSIPVKLSYEQYF
TGTGCCAGCAGCTCCATCCCGGTTAAACTCTCCTACGAGCAGTACTTC
>TRBV11-1|NA|TRBJ2-1|NA
CASSLEAVSSYNEQFF
TGTGCCAGCAGCTTAGAGGCGGTAAGCTCCTACAATGAGCAGTTCTTC
>TRBV5-1|NA|TRBJ2-2|TRBD1
CASSWEWDSLITGELFF
TGCGCCAGCAGCTGGGAGTGGGACAGTCTTATCACCGGGGAGCTGTTTTTT
>TRBV3-1/TRBV3-2|NA|TRBJ1-6|TRBD1
CASSQESGGNSPLHF
TGTGCCAGCAGCCAAGAGTCAGGGGGTAATTCACCCCTCCACTTT
>TRBV28|NA|TRBJ2-7|TRBD1
CASSPTGSRSYEQYF
TGTGCCAGCAGTCCGACAGGGTCCAGGTCCTACGAGCAGTACTTC
>TRBV28|NA|TRBJ1-1|TRBD1
CASSSGAWPGGADTEAFF
TGTGCCAGCAGTTCCGGGGCATGGCCAGGGGGCGCCGACACTGAAGCTTTCTTT
>TRBV28|NA|TRBJ2-7|NA
CASSSEYEQYF
TGTGCCAGCAGTTCCGAGTACGAGCAGTACTTC
>TRBV9|once|TRBJ2-3|NA
CASSVDPGRGDTQYF
TGTGCCAGCAGCGTAGACCCTGGAAGGGGAGATACGCAGTATTTT
>TRBV7-2|NA|TRBJ2-1|NA
CASSSELGARNEQFF
TGTGCCAGCAGCTCCGAGTTGGGAGCTCGCAATGAGCAGTTCTTC
>TRBV28|NA|TRBJ2-1|TRBD2
CASNPTSGTVAYNEQFF
TGTGCCAGCAATCCGACTAGCGGGACAGTAGCCTACAATGAGCAGTTCTTC
>TRBV7-9|NA|TRBJ2-2|NA
CASSPPFQGDTGELFF
TGTGCCAGCAGCCCTCCTTTCCAGGGTGACACCGGGGAGCTGTTTTTT
>TRBV10-3|NA|TRBJ1-4|NA
CAISGTDSVNEKLFF
TGTGCCATCAGTGGGACGGACAGCGTTAATGAAAAACTGTTTTTT
>TRBV4-1|NA|TRBJ2-3|NA
CASSHPVRSLDTQYF
TGCGCCAGCAGCCACCCGGTCCGGAGTTTAGATACGCAGTATTTT